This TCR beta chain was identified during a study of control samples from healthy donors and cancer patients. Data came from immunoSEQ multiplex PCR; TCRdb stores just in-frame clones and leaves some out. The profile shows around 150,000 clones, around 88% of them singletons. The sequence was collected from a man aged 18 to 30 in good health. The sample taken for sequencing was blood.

The CDR3 is CAWSTLAGEDEQFF. The DNA of the CDR3 is TGTGCCTGGAGTACCCTAGCGGGGGAGGATGAGCAGTTCTTC. This chain connects TRBV30 to TRBJ2-1, with 10 bases lining up with TRBD2. V was clipped by 2 bases and J by 8 bases; unmatched bases: 6. CDR1 and CDR2 (germline): GTSNPN, SVGIG (reference sequence). This CDR3 has 14 residues.